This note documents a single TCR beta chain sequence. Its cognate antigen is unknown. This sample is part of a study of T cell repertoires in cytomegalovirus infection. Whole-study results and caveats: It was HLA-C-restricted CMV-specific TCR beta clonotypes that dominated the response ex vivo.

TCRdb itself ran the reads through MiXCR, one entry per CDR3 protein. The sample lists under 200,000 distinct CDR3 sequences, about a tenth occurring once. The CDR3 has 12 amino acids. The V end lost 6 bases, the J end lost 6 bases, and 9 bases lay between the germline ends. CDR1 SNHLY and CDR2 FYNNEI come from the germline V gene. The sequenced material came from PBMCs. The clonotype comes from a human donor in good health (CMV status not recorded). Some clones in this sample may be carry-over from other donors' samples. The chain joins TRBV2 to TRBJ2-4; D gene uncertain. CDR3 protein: CASRDDINIQYF. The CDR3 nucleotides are TGTGCCAGCAGAGACGACATAAACATTCAGTACTTC.